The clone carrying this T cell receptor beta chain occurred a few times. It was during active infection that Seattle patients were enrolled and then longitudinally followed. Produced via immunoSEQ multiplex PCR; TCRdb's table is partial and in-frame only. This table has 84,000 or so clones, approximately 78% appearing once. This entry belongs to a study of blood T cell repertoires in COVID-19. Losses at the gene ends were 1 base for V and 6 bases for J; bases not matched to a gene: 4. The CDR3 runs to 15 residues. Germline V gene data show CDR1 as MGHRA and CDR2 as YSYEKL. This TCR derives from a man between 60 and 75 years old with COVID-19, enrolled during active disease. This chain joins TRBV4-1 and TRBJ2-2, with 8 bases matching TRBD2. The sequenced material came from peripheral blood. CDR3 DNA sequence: TGCGCCAGCAGCCAAGTGAGCGGGAGTGCCGGGGAGCTGTTTTTT. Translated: CASSQVSGSAGELFF.